The rows below give T cell receptor beta chains drawn from one sample of a study of blood T cells in healthy people across ages. TCRdb reprocessed the 5' RACE reads with MiXCR, giving one entry per CDR3 protein. The sample carries some 760,000 distinct CDR3 sequences, around a quarter recorded once. These same records also appear under a second study, on T cells of mothers and their children.

The sample was blood. The receptors come from a boy between 5 and 17 years old in good health. CDR3s include the opening cysteine and the closing phenylalanine or tryptophan. The order of the fields is D gene, V gene, J gene, clone size, CDR3 DNA, CDR3 protein. The D gene is left open where the match is weak. Clone size appears in some rows only: once, few, many, or a class for an expanded clone.

>TRBD2|TRBV12-3/TRBV12-4|TRBJ2-5|few
TGTGCCAGCAGTCCTCAAGGGACTAGCGGGACTGAGACCCAGTACTTC
CASSPQGTSGTETQYF
>.|TRBV7-9|TRBJ1-2|few
TGTGCCAGCAGCGGCACTCGCAGGGATGGCTACACCTTC
CASSGTRRDGYTF
>TRBD2|TRBV20-1|TRBJ2-1|few
TGCAGTGCTAGAGTGGGACTAGCGGGCCTCTACAATGAGCAGTTCTTC
CSARVGLAGLYNEQFF
>TRBD1|TRBV3-1|TRBJ1-1|.
TGTGCCAGCAGCCTAGAGGACAGGTTGAACACTGAAGCTTTCTTT
CASSLEDRLNTEAFF
>TRBD2|TRBV20-1|TRBJ2-7|.
TGCGGTGCTATCCTAGCGGGAGGGCTGGCAAGCGAGCAGTACTTC
CGAILAGGLASEQYF
>.|TRBV29-1|TRBJ1-2|once
TGCAGTTACAGGGATCTGTATGGCTACACCTTC
CSYRDLYGYTF
>TRBD1|TRBV9|TRBJ2-1|.
TGTGCCAGCAGCGTAGATCGGACAGGGGGGCGTAATGAGCAGTTCTTC
CASSVDRTGGRNEQFF
>.|TRBV28|TRBJ2-7|.
TGTGCCAGCAGTACCGACGGAGGCTCCTACGAGCAGTACTTC
CASSTDGGSYEQYF
>.|TRBV15|TRBJ2-1|few
TGTGCCACCAGCAGAGATCGTTTAGCCATGGGACTCGTCCCCCACAATGAGCAGTTCTTC
CATSRDRLAMGLVPHNEQFF
>.|TRBV19|TRBJ1-5|.
TGTGCCAGCCGGGACATAGAAAGCAATCAGCCCCAGCATTTT
CASRDIESNQPQHF
>.|TRBV27|TRBJ1-1|few
TGTACCAGCAGTACTATGAACACTGAAGCTTTCTTT
CTSSTMNTEAFF
>TRBD1|TRBV9|TRBJ1-4|.
TGTGCCAGCAGCAGGGGGGACAGGAGAATTAATGAAAAACTGTTTTTT
CASSRGDRRINEKLFF
>.|TRBV12-3/TRBV12-4|TRBJ2-1|few
TGTGCCAGCAGTTCCCTCGGGCGGTACAATGAGCAGTTCTTC
CASSSLGRYNEQFF
>TRBD1|TRBV20-1|TRBJ1-2|few
TGCAGTGCTAGAGAACAGGGGAAAGGCTACACCTTC
CSAREQGKGYTF
>TRBD2|TRBV18|TRBJ2-1|.
TGTGCCAGCTCGCCGGAGGGACTAGCGGGGAACAATGAGCAGTTCTTC
CASSPEGLAGNNEQFF
>.|TRBV7-8|TRBJ2-7|few
TGTGCCAGCAGCTTAAGACTGCGACAGGCCAACGAGCAGTACTTC
CASSLRLRQANEQYF
>.|TRBV6-1|TRBJ2-7|once
TGTGCCAGCAGACTAGCCTACGAGCAGTACTTC
CASRLAYEQYF
>.|TRBV4-1|TRBJ1-4|.
TGCGCCAGCAGCCAAGAACCCCTGGGGGCTTTCGATGAAAAACTGTTTTTT
CASSQEPLGAFDEKLFF
>TRBD2|TRBV29-1|TRBJ2-3|.
TGCAGCGTCCGAGTGCGCGGACTAGCCACAGATACGCAGTATTTT
CSVRVRGLATDTQYF
>.|TRBV7-9|TRBJ2-7|few
TGTGCCAGCAGCTTGGAGCAAAGTCACGAGCAGTACTTC
CASSLEQSHEQYF
>.|TRBV29-1|TRBJ2-2|once
TGCAGCGCTGACGCGAACACCGGGGAGCTGTTTTTT
CSADANTGELFF
>.|TRBV25-1|TRBJ2-1|.
TGTGCCAGCAGAGATCAGGGGAGGCGTGAGCAGTTCTTC
CASRDQGRREQFF
>TRBD1|TRBV6-1|TRBJ1-6|.
TGTGCCAGCAGGAGACAGGGGGAGAATTCACCCCTCCACTTT
CASRRQGENSPLHF
>TRBD2|TRBV2|TRBJ2-1|.
TGTGCCAGCAGAACCGGGACTAGCGGGTCGGATGAGCAGTTCTTC
CASRTGTSGSDEQFF
>TRBD1|TRBV3-1|TRBJ2-6|few
TGTGCCAGCAGCCAAGGACAGGGGCTCAGCTCTGGGGCCAACGTCCTGACTTTC
CASSQGQGLSSGANVLTF
>.|TRBV4-1|TRBJ2-5|few
TGCGCCAGCAGCCACCTAGGAGAAGAGACCCAGTACTTC
CASSHLGEETQYF
>.|TRBV2|TRBJ2-3|few
TGTGCCAGCACCCAACCCGCGGACACAGATACGCAGTATTTT
CASTQPADTDTQYF
>.|TRBV7-2|TRBJ1-1|.
TGTGCCAGCAGCTTAATGGGGATTGACACTGAAGCTTTCTTT
CASSLMGIDTEAFF
>.|TRBV2|TRBJ1-4|few
TGTGCCAGCAGTGAAGAGGGGCGCCCTAATGAAAAACTGTTTTTT
CASSEEGRPNEKLFF
>.|TRBV27|TRBJ2-5|.
TGTGCCAGCAGCAATACGGTGGGGTCCCAGTACTTC
CASSNTVGSQYF
>TRBD1|TRBV5-1|TRBJ1-1|few
TGCGCCAGCAGCTTGGATGGGACAGGGGGTTCCGACCGAGCTTTCTTT
CASSLDGTGGSDRAFF
>TRBD1|TRBV27|TRBJ2-3|.
TGTGCCACCCCCGGGACAGGGAGAACAGATACGCAGTATTTT
CATPGTGRTDTQYF
>TRBD1|TRBV18|TRBJ2-1|.
TGTGCCAGCTCACCACTCAGGGGAGCAGCAGGGGGTGAGCAGTTCTTC
CASSPLRGAAGGEQFF
>.|TRBV7-2|TRBJ2-7|few
TGTGCCAGCAGCTCCGGCGACGGCCCCTACGAGCAGTACTTC
CASSSGDGPYEQYF
>.|TRBV19|TRBJ2-1|.
TGTGCCAGTAGTCCCCTAAGGGGTCAGGGTGAGCAGTTCTTC
CASSPLRGQGEQFF
>TRBD1|TRBV18|TRBJ2-7|.
TGTGCCAGCTCACCGGGACAGGTCCTATACGAGCAGTACTTC
CASSPGQVLYEQYF
>.|TRBV7-9|TRBJ2-5|.
TGTGCCAGCAGCACGGGAGTAGGGACCCAGTACTTC
CASSTGVGTQYF
>TRBD2|TRBV2|TRBJ2-1|.
TGTGCCAGCGACTATGGGACTAGCGGATACAATGAGCAGTTCTTC
CASDYGTSGYNEQFF
>.|TRBV18|TRBJ2-3|.
TGTGCCAGCTCAAACAGGGAATCAGATACGCAGTATTTT
CASSNRESDTQYF
>TRBD2|TRBV28|TRBJ2-5|.
TGTGCCAGCAGTTCTCGACTAGCGGGATACCAAGAGACCCAGTACTTC
CASSSRLAGYQETQYF
>.|TRBV20-1|TRBJ2-3|.
TGCAGTGCTAGAGATACCCGAGATACGCAGTATTTT
CSARDTRDTQYF
>.|TRBV5-1|TRBJ2-5|many
TGTGCCAGCAGTTTACTTGTTCAAGAGACCCAGTACTTC
CASSLLVQETQYF
>TRBD2|TRBV5-1|TRBJ2-5|.
TGCGCCAGCAGGAGCGGACTAGCGGGAGGCTTAGAGACCCAGTACTTC
CASRSGLAGGLETQYF
>.|TRBV11-3|TRBJ2-1|few
TGTGCCAGCAGCTTAGTTTGGGCCAATGAGCAGTTCTTC
CASSLVWANEQFF
>.|TRBV6-2/TRBV6-3|TRBJ1-2|.
TGTGCCAGCAGTTTTGCAGTCGGTAACTATGGCTACACCTTC
CASSFAVGNYGYTF
>.|TRBV12-3/TRBV12-4|TRBJ2-7|few
TGTGCCAGCAGTCCCAGAGGCGGTTGGACCGACTACGAGCAGTACTTC
CASSPRGGWTDYEQYF
>.|TRBV20-1|TRBJ1-4|.
TGCAGTGCTAGAGGGGCGGAGACAACTAATGAAAAACTGTTTTTT
CSARGAETTNEKLFF
>.|TRBV5-1|TRBJ2-3|few
TGCGCCAGCAGCTATCGCGGAGAGACAGATACGCAGTATTTT
CASSYRGETDTQYF
>.|TRBV27|TRBJ2-5|.
TGTGCCAGCAGTTGGGCAGCCGGGGAGACCCAGTACTTC
CASSWAAGETQYF
>.|TRBV12-5|TRBJ2-7|few
TGTGCTAGTGGTTTGGGTTCGGTGGCATCCTACGAGCAGTACTTC
CASGLGSVASYEQYF
>TRBD1|TRBV6-2/TRBV6-3|TRBJ2-1|.
TGTGCCAGCAGTCTTACAGGGGAGCGGTACAATGAGCAGTTCTTC
CASSLTGERYNEQFF
>TRBD1|TRBV4-1|TRBJ1-5|.
TGCGCCAGAAGGACAGGGAGCGTTTTTGGTCAGCCCCAGCATTTT
CARRTGSVFGQPQHF
>TRBD1|TRBV6-5|TRBJ2-7|few
TGTGCCAGCAGTTACTCGATTTCCGAGGGGGCGCCGTCCTACGAGCAGTACTTC
CASSYSISEGAPSYEQYF